This T cell receptor beta chain was obtained from a study of T-cell memory formation after mild COVID-19. At the level of the study: TCR clusters were largely donor specific.

Study-wide points: Clones shrinking between day 15 and 85 showed a balanced CD4/CD8 split, and those that grew later tilted toward CD4+.

The table lists this clonotype with a few counts. Its antigen is as yet unknown. TCRdb re-derived calls from the 5' RACE reads in MiXCR, one entry per CDR3 protein. Here the sample spans some 130,000 distinct CDR3 sequences, 15% to 20% being singletons. V was clipped by 3 bases and J by 1 base, with 10 bases between them. The CDR3 extends over 14 amino acids. Germline CDR1 is SGHRS and CDR2 is YFSETQ. The material sequenced was PBMCs or a T cell subset sorted from them (not recorded which). This sequence originates from an adult woman who had mild COVID-19 (a few samples of this study predate the infection). Cell type and time point are not known. This rearrangement joins TRBV5-1 to TRBJ2-5; D is possibly TRBD1 (5 bases). The CDR3 region is CASSSRTPQETQYF. The DNA of the CDR3 is TGCGCCAGCAGCTCCAGGACACCCCAAGAGACCCAGTACTTC.